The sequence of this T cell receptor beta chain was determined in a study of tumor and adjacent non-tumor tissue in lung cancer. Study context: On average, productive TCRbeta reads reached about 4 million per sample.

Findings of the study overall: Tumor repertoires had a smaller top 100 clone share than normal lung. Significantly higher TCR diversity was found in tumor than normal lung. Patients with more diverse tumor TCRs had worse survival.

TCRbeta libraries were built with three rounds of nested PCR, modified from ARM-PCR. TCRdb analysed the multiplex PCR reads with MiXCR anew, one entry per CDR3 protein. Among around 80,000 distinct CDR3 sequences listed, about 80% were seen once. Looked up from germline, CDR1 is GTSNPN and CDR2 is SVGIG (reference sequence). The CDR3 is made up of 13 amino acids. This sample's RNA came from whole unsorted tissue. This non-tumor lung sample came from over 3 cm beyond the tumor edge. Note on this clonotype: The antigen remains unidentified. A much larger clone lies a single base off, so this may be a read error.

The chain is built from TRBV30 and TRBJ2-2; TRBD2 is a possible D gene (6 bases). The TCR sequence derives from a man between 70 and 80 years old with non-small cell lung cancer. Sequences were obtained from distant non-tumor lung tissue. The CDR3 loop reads CARGTSNTGEVFF. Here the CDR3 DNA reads TGTGCCCGAGGGACGTCGAACACCGGGGAGGTGTTTTTT. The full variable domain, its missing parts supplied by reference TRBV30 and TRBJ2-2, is SQTIHQWPATLVQPVGSPLSLECTVEGTSNPNLYWYRQAAGRGLQLLFYSVGIGQISSEVPQNLSASRPQDRQFILSSKKLLLSDSGFYLCARGTSNTGEVFFGEGSRLTVL.